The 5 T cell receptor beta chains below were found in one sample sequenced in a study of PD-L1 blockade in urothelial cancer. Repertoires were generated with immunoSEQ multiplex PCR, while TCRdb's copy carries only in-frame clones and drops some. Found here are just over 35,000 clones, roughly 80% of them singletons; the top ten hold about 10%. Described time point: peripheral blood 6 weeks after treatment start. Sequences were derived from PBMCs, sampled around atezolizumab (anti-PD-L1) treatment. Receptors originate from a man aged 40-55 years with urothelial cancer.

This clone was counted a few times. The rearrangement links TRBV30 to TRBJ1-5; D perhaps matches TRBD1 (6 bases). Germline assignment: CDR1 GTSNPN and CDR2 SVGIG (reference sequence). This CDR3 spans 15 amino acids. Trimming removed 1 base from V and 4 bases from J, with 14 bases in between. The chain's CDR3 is CAWSAETGPNQPQHF. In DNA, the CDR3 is TGTGCCTGGAGTGCGGAGACAGGTCCAAATCAGCCCCAGCATTTT.

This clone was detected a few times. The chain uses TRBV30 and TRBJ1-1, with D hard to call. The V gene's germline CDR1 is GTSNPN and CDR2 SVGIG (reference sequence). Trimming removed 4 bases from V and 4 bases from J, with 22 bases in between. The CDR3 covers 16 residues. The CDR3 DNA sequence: TGTGCCTGGAACAACCCCACAGCCGCTCTTGGCACTGAAGCTTTCTTT. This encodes CAWNNPTAALGTEAFF.

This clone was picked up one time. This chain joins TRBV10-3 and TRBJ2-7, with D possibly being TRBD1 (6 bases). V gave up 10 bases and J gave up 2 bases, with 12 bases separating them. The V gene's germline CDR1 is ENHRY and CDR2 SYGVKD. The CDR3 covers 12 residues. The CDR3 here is CATRTVTYEQYF. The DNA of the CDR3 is TGTGCCACCCGGACAGTTACCTACGAGCAGTACTTC.

The CDR3 sequence: CAWTSGRSNEQFF. The CDR3 DNA follows: TGTGCCTGGACTAGCGGGAGATCCAATGAGCAGTTCTTC. The rearrangement uses TRBV30 and TRBJ2-1; 10 nucleotides align to TRBD2. Germline trimming cut 4 bases from V and 6 bases from J; bases unmatched to any gene: 3. CDR3 size: 13 residues. CDR1 and CDR2 (germline): GTSNPN, SVGIG (reference sequence).

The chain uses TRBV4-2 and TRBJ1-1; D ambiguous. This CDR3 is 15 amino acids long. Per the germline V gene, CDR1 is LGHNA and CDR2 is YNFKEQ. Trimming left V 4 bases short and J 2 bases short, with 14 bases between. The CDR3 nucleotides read TGTGCCAGCAGCCGACTCGGCGCGGAAAACACTGAAGCTTTCTTT. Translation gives CASSRLGAENTEAFF.